Below, 15 T cell receptor beta chains from the same sample are listed, as sequenced in a study of shared clonotypes between healthy human individuals (TCRdb year 2020). The receptor library was made with the immunoSEQ multiplex PCR assay. TCRdb took this table from immuneACCESS and kept in-frame rearrangements with V and J called. Such tables lack part of the clones; where checked against another copy, unresolved V genes explain under half of the gap, and the rest is unexplained. For this sample the table gives about 870,000 clones, of which about 92% were detected only once. Approximately 25% of the sample belongs to the ten largest clones. CD8 naive samples were CD45RO-negative cells positively selected for CCR7, giving a CD45RA+CCR7+ population that excluded TemRA cells. Sequencing was performed on naive CD8+ T cells sorted from blood. The sample's cell subset or site label, in plain terms: CD45RA+CCR7+. These receptors were collected from a man between 25 and 39 years old in good health.

This clone was counted a few times. Here the CDR3 reads CASTYTGELFF. In DNA, the CDR3 is TGTGCCAGCACTTACACCGGGGAGCTGTTTTTT. V is TRBV18 and J is TRBJ2-2; unclear D gene. The CDR3 extends over 11 amino acids. Germline V CDR1 and CDR2: KGHSH, LQKENI. The V end lost 8 bases, the J end lost 3 bases, and 4 bases lay between the germline ends.

This chain links TRBV6-6 with TRBJ2-2; D unresolved. The germline V gene has CDR1 MNHNY and CDR2 SVGAGI (reference sequence). The germline V and J ends were trimmed by 2 bases and 5 bases, with 15 bases remaining between them. The CDR3 length is 16 residues. CDR3 nucleotide sequence: TGTGCCAGCAGTTACCCCCCCCTTGAAATTACCGGGGAGCTGTTTTTT. Amino acid sequence: CASSYPPLEITGELFF.

The chain is built from TRBV11-2 and TRBJ2-7, with D perhaps TRBD1 (6 bases). Germline V CDR1 and CDR2: SGHAT, FQNNGV. The CDR3 spans 15 residues. V lost 5 bases to trimming and J lost 1 base, with 15 bases between them. This chain's CDR3 is CASSLGPRGSYEQYF. The CDR3 DNA follows: TGTGCCAGCAGCCTGGGGCCCAGGGGATCCTACGAGCAGTACTTC.

The J gene is TRBJ1-2, the V gene TRBV7-9; TRBD1 might be the D (6 bases). The CDR3 totals 16 residues. Trimming pared 1 base from V and 8 bases from J, leaving 20 bases between. Germline V gene data show CDR1 as SEHNR and CDR2 as FQNEAQ (reference sequence). CDR3 in DNA: TGTGCCAGCAGCTTAGATACAGGGTACGGTCGGTCAGGCTACACCTTC. It yields the protein CASSLDTGYGRSGYTF.

The J gene is TRBJ2-7, the V gene TRBV5-5; D remains ambiguous. The germline V and J ends were trimmed by 1 base and 1 base, with 21 bases remaining between them. CDR3 size: 18 residues. From germline, CDR1 is SGHKS and CDR2 YYEKEE (reference sequence). The CDR3 protein is CASSLRDLSRTASYEQYF. CDR3 nucleotide sequence: TGTGCCAGCAGCTTGCGTGACTTGAGCCGGACGGCGTCCTACGAGCAGTACTTC.

This chain uses TRBV7-9 with TRBJ2-3, with D possibly called TRBD1 or TRBD2 (5 bases each). The V gene's germline CDR1 is SEHNR and CDR2 FQNEAQ (reference sequence). V was shortened by 11 bases and J by 0 bases, with 15 bases between the two germline ends. This CDR3 contains 14 residues. The CDR3 sequence: CAAAAEGSTDTQYF. For the CDR3, the DNA is TGTGCCGCGGCGGCCGAGGGGAGCACAGATACGCAGTATTTT.

The V gene is TRBV7-9, the J gene TRBJ1-1; 12 bases are shared with TRBD1. The V gene end was trimmed by 4 bases and the J gene end by 3 bases; junction bases not matched to a gene: 12. From germline, CDR1 is SEHNR and CDR2 FQNEAQ (reference sequence). CDR3 length equals 18 residues. CDR3 in DNA: TGTGCCAGCAGCTCGATCCCCGGGACAGGGGGCGGGGACACTGAAGCTTTCTTT. It codes for CASSSIPGTGGGDTEAFF.

This chain links TRBV6-5 with TRBJ2-1; 10 bases line up with TRBD1. This CDR3 has 16 amino acids. The V segment lost 0 bases and the J segment 4 bases; nucleotides outside the gene matches: 3. Per the germline V gene, CDR1 is MNHEY and CDR2 is SVGAGI. As DNA, the CDR3 is TGTGCCAGCAGTTACTCGGGGGACAGGGGATACAATGAGCAGTTCTTC. Its protein product is CASSYSGDRGYNEQFF.

The chain employs TRBV7-6 and TRBJ1-1; D is ambiguous. Trimming stripped 4 bases from V and 5 bases from J, with 14 bases between. Germline CDR1 SGHVS, CDR2 FNYEAQ. This CDR3 is built from 14 residues. The CDR3 spells CASSSSVGETEAFF. In DNA form, the CDR3 reads TGTGCCAGCAGCTCATCCGTAGGTGAAACTGAAGCTTTCTTT.

This clone was seen a handful of times. The V and J genes are TRBV21-1 and TRBJ2-2; the table assigns TRBD2, which was not confirmed against the DNA. TRBV21-1 is designated a pseudogene. CDR3 size: 12 residues. This CDR3 reads CASWRNTGELFF. CDR3 nucleotide sequence: TGTGCCAGCTGGAGGAACACCGGGGAGCTGTTTTTT.

J is TRBJ2-2 and V is TRBV7-9; the D is unclear. There are 15 residues in the CDR3. The germline CDR1 and CDR2 sequences are SEHNR and FQNEAQ (reference sequence). With 1 base removed from V and 0 bases from J, the gap between germline ends came to 6 bases. CDR3 bases: TGTGCCAGCAGCTTAGTTGGGCCGAACACCGGGGAGCTGTTTTTT. Its protein product is CASSLVGPNTGELFF.

The chain recombines TRBV7-6 with TRBJ2-1; D is uncertain. The CDR3 totals 14 residues. V lost 3 bases and J 7 bases, leaving 13 bases between the germline ends. Germline loops: CDR1 SGHVS, CDR2 FNYEAQ. The CDR3 sequence is CASSFTRTGNEQFF. In DNA, the CDR3 is TGTGCCAGCAGCTTTACCCGAACCGGGAATGAGCAGTTCTTC.

The J gene is TRBJ2-3, the V gene TRBV28, with D maybe TRBD2 (5 bases). Germline CDR1 is MDHEN and CDR2 is SYDVKM. The V end was cut by 11 bases, the J end by 4 bases, with 10 bases between. This CDR3 has 11 amino acids. The DNA for the CDR3 is TGTGCCGCGGGCGATGCAGATACGCAGTATTTT. Protein product: CAAGDADTQYF. Full variable domain (missing parts from reference TRBV28 and TRBJ2-3): DVKVTQSSRYLVKRTGEKVFLECVQDMDHENMFWYRQDPGLGLRLIYFSYDVKMKEKGDIPEGYSVSREKKERFSLILESASTNQTSMYLCAAGDADTQYFGPGTRLTVL.

The V call is TRBV10-2, the J call TRBJ1-1; D not resolved. Germline assignment: CDR1 WSHSY and CDR2 SAAADI. Trimming cost V 8 bases and J 3 bases, with 13 bases left between them. The CDR3 contains 13 residues. The CDR3 DNA reads TGCGCCAGCCGGGCCAGGCTCGACACTGAAGCTTTCTTT. Protein: CASRARLDTEAFF.

This chain joins TRBV29-1 and TRBJ2-3; 8 nucleotides agree with TRBD1. The CDR3 runs 14 residues. V lost 1 base to trimming and J lost 4 bases; unmatched junction nucleotides: 4. Germline values: CDR1 SQVTM, CDR2 ANQGSEA. The DNA for the CDR3 is TGCAGCGTTGAAGGGACAGGGCGGTCAGATACGCAGTATTTT. It is translated as CSVEGTGRSDTQYF.